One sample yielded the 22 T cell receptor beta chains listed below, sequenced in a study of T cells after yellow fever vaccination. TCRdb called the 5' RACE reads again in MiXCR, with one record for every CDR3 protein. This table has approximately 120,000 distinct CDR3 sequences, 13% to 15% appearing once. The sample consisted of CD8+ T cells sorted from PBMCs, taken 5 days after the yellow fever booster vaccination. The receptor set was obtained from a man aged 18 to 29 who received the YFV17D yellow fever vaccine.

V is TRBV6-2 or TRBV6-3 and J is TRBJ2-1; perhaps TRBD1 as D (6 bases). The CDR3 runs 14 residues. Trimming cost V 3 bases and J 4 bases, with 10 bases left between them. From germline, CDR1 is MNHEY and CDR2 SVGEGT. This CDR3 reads CASSYWDIYNEQFF. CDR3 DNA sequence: TGTGCCAGCAGTTATTGGGACATATACAATGAGCAGTTCTTC.

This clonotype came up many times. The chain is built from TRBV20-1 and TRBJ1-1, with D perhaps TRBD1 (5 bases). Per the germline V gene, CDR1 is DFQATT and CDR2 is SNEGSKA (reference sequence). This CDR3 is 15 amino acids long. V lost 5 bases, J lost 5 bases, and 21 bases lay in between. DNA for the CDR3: TGCAGTGCTCCTAGATTGGGGCGCTGGGATACTGAAGCTTTCTTT. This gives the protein CSAPRLGRWDTEAFF.

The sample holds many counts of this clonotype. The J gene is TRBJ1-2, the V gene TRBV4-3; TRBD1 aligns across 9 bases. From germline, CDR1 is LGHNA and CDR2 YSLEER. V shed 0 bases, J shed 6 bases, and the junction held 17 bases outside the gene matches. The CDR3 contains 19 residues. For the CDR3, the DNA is TGCGCCAGCAGCCAAGATCTTCGGGTTATGGGACAGGGATTTGATGGCTACACCTTC. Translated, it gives CASSQDLRVMGQGFDGYTF.

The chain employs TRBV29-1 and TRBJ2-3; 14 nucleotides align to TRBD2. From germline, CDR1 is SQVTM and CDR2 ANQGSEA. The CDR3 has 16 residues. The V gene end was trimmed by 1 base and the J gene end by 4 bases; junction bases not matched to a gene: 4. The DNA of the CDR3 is TGCAGCGTTGAAGCAGGGACTAGCGGGGGCCCAGATACGCAGTATTTT. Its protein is CSVEAGTSGGPDTQYF.

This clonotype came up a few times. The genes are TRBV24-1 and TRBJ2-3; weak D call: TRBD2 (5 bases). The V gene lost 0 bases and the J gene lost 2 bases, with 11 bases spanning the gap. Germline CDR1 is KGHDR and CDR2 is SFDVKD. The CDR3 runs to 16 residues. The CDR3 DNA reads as TGTGCCACCAGTGATTTGATGAGCGGACCCACAGATACGCAGTATTTT. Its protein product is CATSDLMSGPTDTQYF.

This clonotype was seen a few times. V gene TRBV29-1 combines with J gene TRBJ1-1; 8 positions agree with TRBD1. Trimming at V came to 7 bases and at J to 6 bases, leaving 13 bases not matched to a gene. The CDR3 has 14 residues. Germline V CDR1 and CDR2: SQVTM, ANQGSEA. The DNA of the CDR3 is TGCAGCGGGACAGGGCTTGAGGGGGAAGCTGAAGCTTTCTTT. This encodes CSGTGLEGEAEAFF.

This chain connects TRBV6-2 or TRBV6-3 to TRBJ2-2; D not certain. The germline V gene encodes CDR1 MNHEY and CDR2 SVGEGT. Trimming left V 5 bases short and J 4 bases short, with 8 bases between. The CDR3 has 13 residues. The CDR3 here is CASSQYLTGELFF. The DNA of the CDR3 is TGTGCCAGCAGTCAATATCTCACCGGGGAGCTGTTTTTT.

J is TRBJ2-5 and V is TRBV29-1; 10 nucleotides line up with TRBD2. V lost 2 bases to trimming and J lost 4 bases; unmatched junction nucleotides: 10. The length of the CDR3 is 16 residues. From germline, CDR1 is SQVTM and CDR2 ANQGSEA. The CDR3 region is CSVELAGVLNGETQYF. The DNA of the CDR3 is TGCAGCGTTGAACTAGCGGGGGTCCTGAATGGAGAGACCCAGTACTTC.

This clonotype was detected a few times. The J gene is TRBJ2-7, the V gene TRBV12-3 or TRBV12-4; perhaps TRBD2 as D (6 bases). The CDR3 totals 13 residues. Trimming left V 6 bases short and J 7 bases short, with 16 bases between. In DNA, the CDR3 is TGTGCCAGCAGCCCTGGACTAACGAGGGAGCAGTACTTC. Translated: CASSPGLTREQYF.

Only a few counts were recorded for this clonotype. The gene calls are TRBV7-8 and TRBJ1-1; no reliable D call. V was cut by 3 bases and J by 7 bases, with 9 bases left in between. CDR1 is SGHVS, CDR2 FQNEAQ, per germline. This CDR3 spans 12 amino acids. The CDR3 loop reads CASSFKGDEAFF. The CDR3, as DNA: TGTGCCAGCAGCTTTAAGGGTGATGAAGCTTTCTTT.

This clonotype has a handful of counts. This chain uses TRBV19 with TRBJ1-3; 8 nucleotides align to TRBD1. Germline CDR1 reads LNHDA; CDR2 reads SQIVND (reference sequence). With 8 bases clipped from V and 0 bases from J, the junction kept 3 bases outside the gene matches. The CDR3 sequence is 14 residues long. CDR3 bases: TGTGCCAGTGCGACAGGGGACTCTGGAAACACCATATATTTT. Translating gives CASATGDSGNTIYF.

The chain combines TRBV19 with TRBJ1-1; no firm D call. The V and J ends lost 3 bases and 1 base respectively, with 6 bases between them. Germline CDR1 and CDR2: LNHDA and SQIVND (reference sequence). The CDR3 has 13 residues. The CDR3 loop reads CASSIGENTEAFF. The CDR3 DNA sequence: TGTGCCAGTAGTATTGGGGAGAACACTGAAGCTTTCTTT.

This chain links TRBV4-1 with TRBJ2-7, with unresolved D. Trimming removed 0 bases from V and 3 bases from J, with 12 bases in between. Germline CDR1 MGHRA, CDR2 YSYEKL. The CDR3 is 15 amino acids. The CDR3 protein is CASSQDLGSDYEQYF. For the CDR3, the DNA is TGCGCCAGCAGCCAAGATCTGGGATCTGACTACGAGCAGTACTTC.

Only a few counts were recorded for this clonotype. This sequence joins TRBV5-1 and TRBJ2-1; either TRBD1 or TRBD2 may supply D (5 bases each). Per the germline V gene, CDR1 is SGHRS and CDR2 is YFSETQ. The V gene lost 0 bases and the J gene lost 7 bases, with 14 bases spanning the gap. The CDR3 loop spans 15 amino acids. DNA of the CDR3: TGCGCCAGCAGCTTGGGGGACCATGGTGCGAATGAGCAGTTCTTC. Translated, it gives CASSLGDHGANEQFF.

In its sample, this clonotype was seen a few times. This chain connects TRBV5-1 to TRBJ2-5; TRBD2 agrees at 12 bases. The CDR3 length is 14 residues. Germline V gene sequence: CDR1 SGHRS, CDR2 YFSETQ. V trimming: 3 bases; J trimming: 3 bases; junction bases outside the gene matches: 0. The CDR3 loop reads CASSWTSGEETQYF. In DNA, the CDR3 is TGCGCCAGCAGCTGGACTAGCGGGGAAGAGACCCAGTACTTC. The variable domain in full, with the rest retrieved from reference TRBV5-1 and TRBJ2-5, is KAGVTQTPRYLIKTRGQQVTLSCSPISGHRSVSWYQQTPGQGLQFLFEYFSETQRNKGNFPGRFSGRQFSNSRSEMNVSTLELGDSALYLCASSWTSGEETQYFGPGTRLLVL.

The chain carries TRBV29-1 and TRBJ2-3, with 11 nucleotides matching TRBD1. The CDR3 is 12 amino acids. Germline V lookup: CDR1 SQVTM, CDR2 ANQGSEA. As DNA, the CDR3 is TGCAGAGTTCGGACAGGGGGCTCTACGCAGTATTTT. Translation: CRVRTGGSTQYF.

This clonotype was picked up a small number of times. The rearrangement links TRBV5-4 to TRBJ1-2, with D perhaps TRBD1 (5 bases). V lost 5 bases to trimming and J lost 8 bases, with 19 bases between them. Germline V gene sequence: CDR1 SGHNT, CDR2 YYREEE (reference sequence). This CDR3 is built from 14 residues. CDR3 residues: CASSFGTDYMGYTF. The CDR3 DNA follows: TGTGCCAGCAGTTTCGGGACGGACTATATGGGCTACACCTTC.

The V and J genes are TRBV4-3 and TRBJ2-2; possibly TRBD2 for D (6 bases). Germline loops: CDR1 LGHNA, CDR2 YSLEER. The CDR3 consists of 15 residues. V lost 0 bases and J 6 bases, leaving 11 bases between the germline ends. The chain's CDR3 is CASSQDLGEAGELFF. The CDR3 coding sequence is TGCGCCAGCAGCCAAGATTTAGGGGAGGCCGGGGAGCTGTTTTTT.

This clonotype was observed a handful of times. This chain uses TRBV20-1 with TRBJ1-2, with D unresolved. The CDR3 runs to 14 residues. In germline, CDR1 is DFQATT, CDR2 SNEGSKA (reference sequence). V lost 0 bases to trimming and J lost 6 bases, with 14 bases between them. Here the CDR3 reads CSARDITNRHGYTF. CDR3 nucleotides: TGCAGTGCTAGAGATATCACGAACCGGCATGGCTACACCTTC.

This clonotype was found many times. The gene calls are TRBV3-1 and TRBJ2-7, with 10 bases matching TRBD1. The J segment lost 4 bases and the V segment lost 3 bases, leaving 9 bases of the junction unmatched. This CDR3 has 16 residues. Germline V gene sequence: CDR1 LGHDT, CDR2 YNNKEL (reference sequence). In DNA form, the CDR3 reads TGTGCCAGCAGCCATGCTGACAGGGGGCTAGGATACGAGCAGTACTTC. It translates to CASSHADRGLGYEQYF.

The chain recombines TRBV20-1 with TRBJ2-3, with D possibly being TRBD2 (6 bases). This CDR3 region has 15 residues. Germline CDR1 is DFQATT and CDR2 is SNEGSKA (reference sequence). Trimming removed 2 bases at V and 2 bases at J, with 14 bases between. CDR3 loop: CSARRRRGYTDTQYF. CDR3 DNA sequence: TGCAGTGCTAGAAGGCGGCGGGGTTACACAGATACGCAGTATTTT.

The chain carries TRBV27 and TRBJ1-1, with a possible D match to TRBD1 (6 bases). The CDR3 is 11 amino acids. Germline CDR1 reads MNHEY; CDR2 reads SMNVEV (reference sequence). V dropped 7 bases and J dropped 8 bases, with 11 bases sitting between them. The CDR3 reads CASIYGQEAFF. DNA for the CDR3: TGTGCCAGCATATACGGACAGGAAGCTTTCTTT.